This is a list of T cell receptor beta chains from one sample in a study of T cell responses to AZD1222 COVID-19 vaccine. Clones were sequenced by immunoSEQ multiplex PCR, and TCRdb holds only the in-frame ones, with some missing. Among 120,000 or so clones, 81% were seen once, and the ten largest hold about 4.5%. The sequenced sample was peripheral blood, obtained on day 0 of AZD1222 vaccination. Receptors originate from an adult in good health. Each CDR3 is given with its conserved first and last residue. The order of the fields is D gene, J gene, V gene, clone size, CDR3 DNA, CDR3 protein. D genes are given only for firm matches. A clone size is listed for some rows: how often the clone was seen (once, few, many), or a class if it is expanded.

d_gene: TRBD2
j_gene: TRBJ2-3
v_gene: TRBV7-6
abundance: .
CDR3nt: TGTGCCAGCAGGAGGACTAGCGGGAGCACAGATACGCAGTATTTT
CDR3aa: CASRRTSGSTDTQYF

d_gene: .
j_gene: TRBJ1-2
v_gene: TRBV6-5
abundance: .
CDR3nt: TGTGCCAGCAGACCCTCCCATAACTATGGCTACACCTTC
CDR3aa: CASRPSHNYGYTF

d_gene: TRBD1
j_gene: TRBJ1-1
v_gene: TRBV27
abundance: once
CDR3nt: TGTGCCACCCAGGACAGGGTAACTGAAGCTTTCTTT
CDR3aa: CATQDRVTEAFF

d_gene: .
j_gene: TRBJ1-6
v_gene: TRBV15
abundance: .
CDR3nt: TGTGCCACCAGCAGAGATCTGCAGGGTTCGGATTCACCCCTCCACTTT
CDR3aa: CATSRDLQGSDSPLHF

d_gene: TRBD1
j_gene: TRBJ1-4
v_gene: TRBV6-5
abundance: .
CDR3nt: TGTGCCAGCAGTCCCGACAGGGGGCATGAAAAACTGTTTTTT
CDR3aa: CASSPDRGHEKLFF

d_gene: .
j_gene: TRBJ1-3
v_gene: TRBV5-8
abundance: .
CDR3nt: TGTGCCAGCAGCTTGGTTAAGGTTTCCTCTGGAAACACCATATATTTT
CDR3aa: CASSLVKVSSGNTIYF

d_gene: TRBD1
j_gene: TRBJ1-6
v_gene: TRBV9
abundance: .
CDR3nt: TGTGCCAGCAGCAGCAAGACAGGGGGCTTGGATAATTCACCCCTCCACTTT
CDR3aa: CASSSKTGGLDNSPLHF

d_gene: .
j_gene: TRBJ1-1
v_gene: TRBV4-3
abundance: .
CDR3nt: TGCGCCAGCAGCCAAGGAGTGGGCGGCATGAACACTGAAGCTTTCTTT
CDR3aa: CASSQGVGGMNTEAFF

d_gene: .
j_gene: TRBJ2-3
v_gene: TRBV28
abundance: .
CDR3nt: TGTGCCAGCAGTTTGCCTAGCACAGATACGCAGTATTTT
CDR3aa: CASSLPSTDTQYF

d_gene: .
j_gene: TRBJ1-6
v_gene: TRBV28
abundance: .
CDR3nt: TGTGCCAGCAGTTCCGATATTCCGATACCCGGTCGAGGTGGTCGGAATTCACCCCTCCACTTT
CDR3aa: CASSSDIPIPGRGGRNSPLHF

d_gene: TRBD1
j_gene: TRBJ2-3
v_gene: TRBV6-2/TRBV6-3
abundance: few
CDR3nt: TGTGCCAGCAGTACCACCTCCGGGACAGGGAAGAAGGATACGCAGTATTTT
CDR3aa: CASSTTSGTGKKDTQYF

d_gene: TRBD2
j_gene: TRBJ2-2
v_gene: TRBV19
abundance: .
CDR3nt: TGTGCCAGTAGTCCTGTAGCGGGGGGATGGAACACCGGGGAGCTGTTTTTT
CDR3aa: CASSPVAGGWNTGELFF

d_gene: .
j_gene: TRBJ2-5
v_gene: TRBV19
abundance: .
CDR3nt: TGTGCCAGTCCCCCAGGTTCAGGGGTTGAGACCCAGTACTTC
CDR3aa: CASPPGSGVETQYF

d_gene: TRBD1
j_gene: TRBJ2-7
v_gene: TRBV12-5
abundance: .
CDR3nt: TGTGCTAGTGGTCCGGGACAGGGAGGCCACGAGCAGTACTTC
CDR3aa: CASGPGQGGHEQYF

d_gene: .
j_gene: TRBJ2-2
v_gene: TRBV5-1
abundance: .
CDR3nt: TGCGCCAGCAGCTTGGTGGGGGCTACCGGGGAGCTGTTTTTT
CDR3aa: CASSLVGATGELFF

d_gene: .
j_gene: TRBJ2-5
v_gene: TRBV4-3
abundance: .
CDR3nt: TGCGCCAGCAGCCAAGGAGGGCAGTGGGAGACCCAGTACTTC
CDR3aa: CASSQGGQWETQYF

d_gene: .
j_gene: TRBJ1-3
v_gene: TRBV18
abundance: .
CDR3nt: TGTGCCAGCTCCTCACCTGGAAACACCATATATTTT
CDR3aa: CASSSPGNTIYF

d_gene: TRBD1
j_gene: TRBJ2-2
v_gene: TRBV19
abundance: .
CDR3nt: TGTGCCAGTAGGAACAGGGGCAGAACGAACACCGGGGAGCTGTTTTTT
CDR3aa: CASRNRGRTNTGELFF

d_gene: .
j_gene: TRBJ1-5
v_gene: TRBV4-1
abundance: .
CDR3nt: TGCGCCAGCAGCCCGACTGGAGGGAGCAATCAGCCCCAGCATTTT
CDR3aa: CASSPTGGSNQPQHF

d_gene: TRBD2
j_gene: TRBJ2-5
v_gene: TRBV2
abundance: .
CDR3nt: TGTGCCAGTCAGCGGGGGATACAAGAGACCCAGTACTTC
CDR3aa: CASQRGIQETQYF

d_gene: TRBD1
j_gene: TRBJ1-2
v_gene: TRBV5-1
abundance: .
CDR3nt: TGCGCCAGCGGACCGGGACAGGGGGGAGGCTACACCTTC
CDR3aa: CASGPGQGGGYTF

d_gene: .
j_gene: TRBJ2-7
v_gene: TRBV3-1/TRBV3-2
abundance: .
CDR3nt: TGTGCCAGCAGACGCACAGGGAGCGAGCAGTACTTC
CDR3aa: CASRRTGSEQYF